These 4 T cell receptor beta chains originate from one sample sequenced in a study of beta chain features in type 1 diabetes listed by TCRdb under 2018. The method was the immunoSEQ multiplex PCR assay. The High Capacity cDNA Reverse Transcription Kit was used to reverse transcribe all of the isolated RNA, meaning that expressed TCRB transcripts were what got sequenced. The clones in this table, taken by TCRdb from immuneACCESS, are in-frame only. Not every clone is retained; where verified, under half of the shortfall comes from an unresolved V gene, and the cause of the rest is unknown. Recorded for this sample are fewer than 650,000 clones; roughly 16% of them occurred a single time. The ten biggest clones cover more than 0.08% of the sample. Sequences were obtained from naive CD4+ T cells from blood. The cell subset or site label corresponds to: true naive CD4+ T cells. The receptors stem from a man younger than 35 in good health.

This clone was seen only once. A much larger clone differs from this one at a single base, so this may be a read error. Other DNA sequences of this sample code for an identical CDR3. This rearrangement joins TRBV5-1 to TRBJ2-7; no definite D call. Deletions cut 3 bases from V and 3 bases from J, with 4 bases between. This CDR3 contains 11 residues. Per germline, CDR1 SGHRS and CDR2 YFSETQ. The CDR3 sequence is CASSSLYEQYF. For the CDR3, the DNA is TGCGCCAGCAGCTCCCTCTACGAGCAGTACTTC.

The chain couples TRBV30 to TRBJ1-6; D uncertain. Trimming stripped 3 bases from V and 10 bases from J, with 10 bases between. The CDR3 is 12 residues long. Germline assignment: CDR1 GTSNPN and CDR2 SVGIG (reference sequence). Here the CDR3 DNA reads TGTGCCTGGAGCTACGTACAATCACCCCTCCACTTT. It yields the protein CAWSYVQSPLHF.

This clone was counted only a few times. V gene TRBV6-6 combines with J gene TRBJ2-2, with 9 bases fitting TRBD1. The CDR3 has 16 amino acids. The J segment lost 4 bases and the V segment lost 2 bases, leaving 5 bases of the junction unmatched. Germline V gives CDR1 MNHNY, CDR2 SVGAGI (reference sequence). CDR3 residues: CASSYTDRGSTGELFF. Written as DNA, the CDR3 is TGTGCCAGCAGTTACACGGACAGGGGAAGCACCGGGGAGCTGTTTTTT.

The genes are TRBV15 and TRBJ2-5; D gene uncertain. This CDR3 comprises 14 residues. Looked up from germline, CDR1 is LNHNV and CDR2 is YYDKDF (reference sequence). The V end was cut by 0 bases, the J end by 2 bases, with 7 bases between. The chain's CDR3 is CATSRDNGQETQYF. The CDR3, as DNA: TGTGCCACCAGCAGAGATAATGGGCAAGAGACCCAGTACTTC. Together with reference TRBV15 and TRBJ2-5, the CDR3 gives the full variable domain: DAMVIQNPRYQVTQFGKPVTLSCSQTLNHNVMYWYQQKSSQAPKLLFHYYDKDFNNEADTPDNFQSRRPNTSFCFLDIRSPGLGDTAMYLCATSRDNGQETQYFGPGTRLLVL.